The table lists the clone carrying this TCR beta chain with many counts. Using RNA template, CDR3s of TCR alpha and beta were amplified with iRepertoire arm-PCR. TCRdb re-analysed the multiplex PCR reads in MiXCR, keeping a single row per CDR3 protein. The sample lists around 190,000 distinct CDR3 sequences, 25% to 35% occurring once. This sample was included in a study of glioma-infiltrating T cells. Per germline, CDR1 DFQATT and CDR2 SNEGSKA (reference sequence). The CDR3 contains 15 residues. Trimming removed 5 bases from V and 2 bases from J, with 17 bases in between. This chain connects TRBV20-1 to TRBJ2-3; either TRBD1 or TRBD2 may supply D (5 bases each). Sequencing was done on a sample of glioma tissue, nonneoplastic brain tissue, or PBMCs (not recorded which). This receptor was taken from a human donor with low-grade glioma or glioblastoma, undergoing nonglioma brain surgery, or in good health (not recorded which). CDR3 loop: CSAFPTGDPTDTQYF. The DNA for the CDR3 is TGCAGTGCTTTCCCCACCGGGGACCCCACAGATACGCAGTATTTT.